One and the same sample provided the 15 T cell receptor beta chains below, sequenced in a study of blood T cell repertoires in COVID-19. Generated by immunoSEQ multiplex PCR, the TCRdb table keeps only in-frame clones and is missing some. Of 120,000 or so clones in the sample, 69% were seen once. Input material: peripheral blood. The receptors here all came from a woman aged 70-85 years with acute or convalescent COVID-19.

V usage is TRBV4-3 and J usage is TRBJ1-4; 9 bases match TRBD1. J was trimmed by 0 bases and V by 0 bases; bases with no gene match: 8. This CDR3 is 19 amino acids long. Germline CDR1 reads LGHNA; CDR2 reads YSLEER. The CDR3 coding sequence is TGCGCCAGCAGCCAAGAACTGGGACAGGGATCATCAACTAATGAAAAACTGTTTTTT. Its protein is CASSQELGQGSSTNEKLFF.

By proportion, this clone is medium-sized (0.01 to 0.1%). The V gene is TRBV20-1, the J gene TRBJ1-2; 8 nucleotides match TRBD1. The CDR3 extends over 16 amino acids. The germline V gene encodes CDR1 DFQATT and CDR2 SNEGSKA (reference sequence). The junction had 10 bases not matched to a gene; V was cut back by 3 bases and J by 1 base. The CDR3 is CSASETGAHLNYGYTF. CDR3 bases: TGCAGTGCTAGTGAGACAGGGGCCCATCTTAACTATGGCTACACCTTC.

This chain links TRBV15 with TRBJ2-2; 8 bases fit TRBD1. Germline CDR1 and CDR2: LNHNV and YYDKDF (reference sequence). V shed 2 bases and J 3 bases; nucleotides not matched to a gene: 2. The CDR3 length is 15 residues. DNA for the CDR3: TGTGCCACCAGCAGATCACAGGGGGACACCGGGGAGCTGTTTTTT. Translating gives CATSRSQGDTGELFF.

V gene TRBV7-6 combines with J gene TRBJ2-1; 14 bases fit TRBD2. Trimming cost V 6 bases and J 7 bases; bases outside gene matches: 8. There are 16 residues in the CDR3. Looked up from germline, CDR1 is SGHVS and CDR2 is FNYEAQ. CDR3 DNA sequence: TGTGCCAGCAGTTCTGGGACTAGCGGGAGAGGGAATGAGCAGTTCTTC. Translated, it gives CASSSGTSGRGNEQFF.

This clone was observed a handful of times. The gene calls are TRBV7-9 and TRBJ1-2; D gene unclear. From germline, CDR1 is SEHNR and CDR2 FQNEAQ (reference sequence). V lost 0 bases, J lost 3 bases, and 11 bases lay in between. This CDR3 comprises 15 residues. The CDR3 DNA sequence: TGTGCCAGCAGCTTAGCGAGTCCCCTACACTATGGCTACACCTTC. Amino acid sequence: CASSLASPLHYGYTF.

This clone is a singleton in its sample. The chain couples TRBV10-1 to TRBJ2-3; weak D call: TRBD1 (5 bases). Germline assignment: CDR1 WNHNN and CDR2 SYGVQD (reference sequence). The germline V and J ends were trimmed by 2 bases and 2 bases, with 8 bases remaining between them. The CDR3 length is 14 residues. The CDR3, as DNA: TGCGCCAGCAGTGAGGACAGCTACACAGATACGCAGTATTTT. Its protein is CASSEDSYTDTQYF.

The rearrangement uses TRBV11-2 and TRBJ1-2; no clear D gene. Germline CDR1 and CDR2: SGHAT and FQNNGV. Trimming took 5 bases from V and 0 from J, leaving 13 bases between them. The CDR3 length is 15 residues. The CDR3 DNA reads TGTGCCAGCAGCCCTCTTCTTGGGCCTAACTATGGCTACACCTTC. Residues: CASSPLLGPNYGYTF.

V usage is TRBV6-2 or TRBV6-3 and J usage is TRBJ2-4; TRBD1 matches 9 bases. The junction had 5 bases not matched to a gene; V was cut back by 5 bases and J by 6 bases. Germline V gene sequence: CDR1 MNHEY, CDR2 SVGEGT. This CDR3 is 14 amino acids long. The CDR3 here is CASSDPTGGNIQYF. The CDR3 DNA follows: TGTGCCAGCAGTGACCCGACAGGGGGAAACATTCAGTACTTC.

This clone was observed a few times. The V and J genes are TRBV27 and TRBJ1-5; the match to TRBD1 covers 7 bases. The CDR3 extends over 15 amino acids. CDR1 is MNHEY and CDR2 is SMNVEV in the germline V gene (reference sequence). Germline trimming cut 3 bases from V and 1 base from J; bases unmatched to any gene: 3. CDR3 DNA: TGTGCCAGCAGTTTCGACAGGGACAGCAATCAGCCCCAGCATTTT. It is translated as CASSFDRDSNQPQHF.

This clone was detected a few times. V and J are TRBV19 and TRBJ1-1; maybe TRBD1 (5 bases). The CDR3 runs 14 residues. CDR1 and CDR2 (germline): LNHDA, SQIVND (reference sequence). The V end was cut by 3 bases, the J end by 4 bases, with 12 bases between. The CDR3 coding sequence is TGTGCCAGTAGTATCCAGGGTCGAGGCACTGAAGCTTTCTTT. Translated: CASSIQGRGTEAFF.

This chain joins TRBV13 and TRBJ2-3, with 9 bases matching TRBD2. The V and J ends lost 6 bases and 1 base, in that order; junction bases with no gene match: 8. The V gene's germline CDR1 is PRHDT and CDR2 FYEKMQ (reference sequence). The CDR3 has 16 amino acids. The DNA of the CDR3 is TGTGCCAGCAGACCGCGGCGGGGGGGCGGCACAGATACGCAGTATTTT. Protein: CASRPRRGGGTDTQYF. The variable domain in full, completed from reference TRBV13 and TRBJ2-3, reads AAGVIQSPRHLIKEKRETATLKCYPIPRHDTVYWYQQGPGQDPQFLISFYEKMQSDKGSIPDRFSAQQFSDYHSELNMSSLELGDSALYFCASRPRRGGGTDTQYFGPGTRLTVL.

This clone was detected once. The V gene is TRBV5-1, the J gene TRBJ2-1, with TRBD1 matching over 9 bases. V shed 0 bases, J shed 3 bases, and the junction held 4 bases outside the gene matches. Germline CDR1 and CDR2: SGHRS and YFSETQ. The CDR3 is made up of 16 amino acids. CDR3 sequence (DNA): TGCGCCAGCAGCTTGGCAGGGACAGGGTTCTACAATGAGCAGTTCTTC. Its translation: CASSLAGTGFYNEQFF.

The J gene is TRBJ2-1, the V gene TRBV5-5, with a tentative D call TRBD1 (5 bases). V lost 0 bases and J lost 0, with 7 bases in between. The CDR3 is made up of 15 amino acids. The germline V gene has CDR1 SGHKS and CDR2 YYEKEE (reference sequence). The CDR3 spells CASSLGQSSYNEQFF. CDR3 DNA: TGTGCCAGCAGCTTGGGACAGAGCTCCTACAATGAGCAGTTCTTC.

This clone was detected a few times. The CDR3 sequence is CASGSWGQGNEKLFF. The CDR3 nucleotides read TGTGCCAGCGGTAGTTGGGGACAGGGAAATGAAAAACTGTTTTTT. The chain combines TRBV2 with TRBJ1-4; 9 bases agree with TRBD1. The V segment lost 8 bases and the J segment 5 bases; nucleotides outside the gene matches: 9. Germline V gene sequence: CDR1 SNHLY, CDR2 FYNNEI. There are 15 residues in the CDR3.

The rearrangement links TRBV28 to TRBJ1-4; D unclear. Trimming took 3 bases from V and 8 from J, leaving 7 bases between them. From germline, CDR1 is MDHEN and CDR2 SYDVKM. CDR3 length: 12 residues. The CDR3 protein is CASSFGREKLFF. CDR3 sequence (DNA): TGTGCCAGCAGTTTTGGGAGGGAAAAACTGTTTTTT.